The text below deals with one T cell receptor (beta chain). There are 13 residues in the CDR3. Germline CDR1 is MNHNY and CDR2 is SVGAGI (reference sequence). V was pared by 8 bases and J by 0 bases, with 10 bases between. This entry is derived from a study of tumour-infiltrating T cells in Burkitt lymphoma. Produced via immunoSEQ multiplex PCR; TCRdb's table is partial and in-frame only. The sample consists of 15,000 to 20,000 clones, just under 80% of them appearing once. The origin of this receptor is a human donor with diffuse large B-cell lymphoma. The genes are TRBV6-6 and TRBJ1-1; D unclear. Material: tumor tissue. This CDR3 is CASLTEMNTEAFF. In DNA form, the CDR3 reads TGTGCCAGCCTCACAGAGATGAACACTGAAGCTTTCTTT.